The 24 T cell receptor beta chains given below trace back to one sample, sequenced in a study of cytomegalovirus exposure and HLA in healthy donors. The study ran its PCR with 60 Vbeta and 13 Jbeta primers. Sequencing used immunoSEQ multiplex PCR; TCRdb keeps in-frame clones, though not all of them. The sample records fewer than 120,000 clones, approximately 83% being singletons. Sequences were obtained from PBMCs. Receptors were obtained from a middle-aged man in good health and CMV-seronegative.

The chain carries TRBV5-1 and TRBJ1-4; 8 positions agree with TRBD1. From germline, CDR1 is SGHRS and CDR2 YFSETQ. CDR3 length: 13 amino acids. With V trimmed by 4 bases and J by 13 bases, 9 bases remained unmatched. The CDR3 reads CASSTGQGGRLFF. The CDR3, as DNA: TGCGCCAGCAGCACCGGACAGGGTGGGAGACTGTTTTTT.

The gene calls are TRBV5-6 and TRBJ1-2; 11 bases are shared with TRBD1. CDR1 is SGHDT and CDR2 is YYEEEE in the germline V gene. V shed 4 bases and J 8 bases; nucleotides not matched to a gene: 13. This CDR3 region has 16 residues. Written as DNA, the CDR3 is TGTGCCAGCAGCCGCCCCGGGACAGGGGGTTTTAGAGGCTACACCTTC. Amino acid sequence: CASSRPGTGGFRGYTF.

This clone was observed a handful of times. This chain uses TRBV5-1 with TRBJ2-1, with 10 bases that match TRBD2. Trimming took 6 bases from V and 4 from J; bases not matched to a gene: 7. This CDR3 has 15 residues. Germline-derived CDR1 and CDR2 are SGHRS and YFSETQ. DNA of the CDR3: TGCGCCAGCACAATCAGCGGGGGGGATTACAATGAGCAGTTCTTC. Translated, it gives CASTISGGDYNEQFF.

CDR3 in amino acids: CASSLRDRYTEAFF. CDR3 coding DNA: TGTGCCAGCAGTTTAAGGGACAGATACACTGAAGCTTTCTTT. The chain links TRBV27 to TRBJ1-1, with 7 positions matching TRBD1. Trimming at V came to 2 bases and at J to 3 bases, leaving 3 bases not matched to a gene. The CDR3 length is 14 residues. CDR1 is MNHEY, CDR2 SMNVEV, per germline (reference sequence).

This clone was observed a single time. The chain uses TRBV7-6 and TRBJ2-1; TRBD2 agrees at 7 bases. The CDR3 is made up of 16 amino acids. After removal of 9 bases from V and 0 bases from J, the junction contained 11 bases not matched to a gene. Looked up from germline, CDR1 is SGHVS and CDR2 is FNYEAQ. In nucleotides, the CDR3 is TGTGCCAGTGGCCCAATAGCGGGTGGCTCCTACAATGAGCAGTTCTTC. It codes for CASGPIAGGSYNEQFF.

This clone has only one observation. The CDR3 region is CASSETVALSNYGYTF. In DNA form, the CDR3 reads TGTGCCAGCAGCGAGACAGTAGCCCTCTCTAACTATGGCTACACCTTC. This rearrangement joins TRBV7-2 to TRBJ1-2; D perhaps matches TRBD1 (5 bases). This CDR3 spans 16 amino acids. V lost 5 bases and J lost 0, with 16 bases in between. Germline assignment: CDR1 SGHTA and CDR2 FQGNSA. Filled out from reference TRBV7-2 and TRBJ1-2, the complete variable domain reads GAGVSQSPSNKVTEKGKDVELRCDPISGHTALYWYRQSLGQGLEFLIYFQGNSAPDKSGLPSDRFSAERTGGSVSTLTIQRTQQEDSAVYLCASSETVALSNYGYTFGSGTRLTVV.

J is TRBJ1-2 and V is TRBV6-6; 7 bases fit TRBD1. V lost 6 bases to trimming and J lost 6 bases; unmatched junction nucleotides: 7. CDR3 length: 13 residues. The V gene's germline CDR1 is MNHNY and CDR2 SVGAGI (reference sequence). The CDR3 DNA sequence: TGTGCCAGCAGACAGACAGGGCCCGATGGCTACACCTTC. Its protein product is CASRQTGPDGYTF.

The J gene is TRBJ2-2, the V gene TRBV19; tentatively, D is TRBD2 (6 bases). CDR1 and CDR2 (germline): LNHDA, SQIVND (reference sequence). The CDR3 runs to 16 residues. Trimming removed 3 bases at V and 1 base at J, with 12 bases between. CDR3 residues: CASSMRTIMNTGELFF. The CDR3 DNA reads as TGTGCCAGTAGTATGCGGACTATCATGAACACCGGGGAGCTGTTTTTT.

V usage is TRBV28 and J usage is TRBJ1-5; tentative D call: TRBD1 (6 bases). V was cut by 8 bases and J by 8 bases, with 13 bases left in between. The CDR3 loop spans 12 amino acids. Germline values: CDR1 MDHEN, CDR2 SYDVKM. CDR3 protein: CASSGEGEPQHF. The CDR3 nucleotides read TGTGCCAGCTCAGGGGAAGGCGAGCCCCAGCATTTT.

The chain combines TRBV28 with TRBJ1-2; a weak D match, TRBD1 (5 bases). The germline gives CDR1 MDHEN, CDR2 SYDVKM. V was cut by 5 bases and J by 7 bases, with 14 bases left in between. This CDR3 has 13 amino acids. The CDR3 sequence: CASSPRDRSGYTF. The CDR3 DNA is TGTGCCAGCAGTCCCCGAGACAGAAGTGGCTACACCTTC.

The J gene is TRBJ1-4, the V gene TRBV19; 10 bases are shared with TRBD1. V shed 3 bases, J shed 7 bases, and the junction held 5 bases outside the gene matches. The CDR3 has 15 residues. CDR1 is LNHDA, CDR2 SQIVND, per germline (reference sequence). For the CDR3, the DNA is TGTGCCAGTAGTATTTTAGGGACAGGGGCTGAAAAACTGTTTTTT. It codes for CASSILGTGAEKLFF. Complete variable domain (other parts from reference TRBV19 and TRBJ1-4): DGGITQSPKYLFRKEGQNVTLSCEQNLNHDAMYWYRQDPGQGLRLIYYSQIVNDFQKGDIAEGYSVSREKKESFPLTVTSAQKNPTAFYLCASSILGTGAEKLFFGSGTQLSVL.

The chain combines TRBV7-2 with TRBJ2-7; TRBD1 matches at 7 bases. The CDR3 has 15 residues. The germline V gene encodes CDR1 SGHTA and CDR2 FQGNSA. After removal of 6 bases from V and 0 bases from J, the junction contained 8 bases not matched to a gene. Here the CDR3 DNA reads TGTGCCAGCAGTTCGACAGGGATAAGCTCCTACGAGCAGTACTTC. It specifies CASSSTGISSYEQYF.

The V and J genes are TRBV5-1 and TRBJ1-6; 7 nucleotides align to TRBD1. With 4 bases clipped from V and 11 bases from J, the junction kept 21 bases outside the gene matches. This CDR3 comprises 18 residues. CDR1 and CDR2 (germline): SGHRS, YFSETQ. The CDR3 DNA is TGCGCCAGCAGCCTCAGCGGAATACAGGGGAGTGGACGAGCACCCCTCCACTTT. It codes for CASSLSGIQGSGRAPLHF.

The chain uses TRBV21-1 and TRBJ2-3; TRBD2, the D gene given by the table, was not confirmed from the DNA. TRBV21-1 is deemed a pseudogene. This CDR3 has 13 amino acids. CDR3 in amino acids: CASSKAVADTQYF. In DNA, the CDR3 is TGTGCCAGCAGCAAAGCGGTCGCGGATACGCAGTATTTT.

This clone was observed a handful of times. The rearrangement joins TRBV5-6 to TRBJ1-2; tentatively, D is TRBD1 (6 bases). This CDR3 spans 12 amino acids. Trimming took 3 bases from V and 8 from J, leaving 11 bases between them. The V gene's germline CDR1 is SGHDT and CDR2 YYEEEE. CDR3 DNA: TGTGCCAGCAGCTGGCAGGGGACAGGCTACACCTTC. This codes for CASSWQGTGYTF.

The chain has TRBV25-1 and TRBJ2-2; possibly TRBD1 for D (6 bases). Germline V CDR1 and CDR2: MGHDK, SYGVNS. V was pared by 5 bases and J by 1 base, with 11 bases between. This CDR3 contains 15 residues. This CDR3 is CASSHRDMNTGELFF. In nucleotides, the CDR3 is TGTGCCAGCAGTCACCGGGACATGAACACCGGGGAGCTGTTTTTT. The full variable domain, its missing parts supplied by reference TRBV25-1 and TRBJ2-2, is EADIYQTPRYLVIGTGKKITLECSQTMGHDKMYWYQQDPGMELHLIHYSYGVNSTEKGDLSSESTVSRIRTEHFPLTLESARPSHTSQYLCASSHRDMNTGELFFGEGSRLTVL.

This clone was observed a single time. This chain connects TRBV10-2 to TRBJ1-5; 7 nucleotides line up with TRBD1. The CDR3 consists of 15 residues. Germline assignment: CDR1 WSHSY and CDR2 SAAADI. V shed 0 bases and J 5 bases; nucleotides not matched to a gene: 4. The CDR3 loop reads CASSESSRGDQPQHF. CDR3 DNA sequence: TGCGCCAGCAGTGAGTCGTCCAGGGGGGATCAGCCCCAGCATTTT.

The chain couples TRBV11-2 to TRBJ2-1; 9 nucleotides match TRBD2. Germline V gene sequence: CDR1 SGHAT, CDR2 FQNNGV. V shed 1 base and J 4 bases; nucleotides not matched to a gene: 2. This CDR3 region has 15 residues. The CDR3 reads CASSLVAGGYNEQFF. In DNA, the CDR3 is TGTGCCAGCAGCTTAGTTGCGGGGGGGTACAATGAGCAGTTCTTC.

This rearrangement joins TRBV6-1 to TRBJ2-5; D unresolved. CDR3 length: 11 amino acids. V shed 2 bases and J shed 5 bases, with 3 bases lying between them. The germline gives CDR1 MNHNS, CDR2 SASEGT. The CDR3 protein is CASSESETQYF. The CDR3 DNA reads as TGTGCCAGCAGTGAATCTGAGACCCAGTACTTC.

J is TRBJ1-5 and V is TRBV2, with no clear D. Looked up from germline, CDR1 is SNHLY and CDR2 is FYNNEI. The CDR3 is made up of 12 amino acids. The V and J ends lost 6 bases and 4 bases respectively, with 7 bases between them. This CDR3 reads CASRPTNQPQHF. For the CDR3, the DNA is TGTGCCAGCAGACCAACAAATCAGCCCCAGCATTTT.

This chain uses TRBV28 with TRBJ2-7; D is unresolved. Trimming took 4 bases from V and 2 from J, leaving 15 bases between them. CDR3 length: 15 residues. The V gene's germline CDR1 is MDHEN and CDR2 SYDVKM. This chain's CDR3 is CASSSTTPTTYEQYF. CDR3 nucleotides: TGTGCCAGCAGTTCAACTACTCCTACGACCTACGAGCAGTACTTC.

The V call is TRBV30, the J call TRBJ2-2, with 8 bases that match TRBD2. The CDR3 has 16 residues. The germline V gene encodes CDR1 GTSNPN and CDR2 SVGIG (reference sequence). The junction had 7 bases not matched to a gene; V was cut back by 2 bases and J by 2 bases. CDR3 coding DNA: TGTGCCTGGAGTACGGGGGGGGCTCCCAACACCGGGGAGCTGTTTTTT. Translation: CAWSTGGAPNTGELFF.

The rearrangement links TRBV27 to TRBJ2-7; 9 bases fit TRBD1. CDR3 length equals 15 residues. Germline V CDR1 and CDR2: MNHEY, SMNVEV (reference sequence). The junction had 9 bases not matched to a gene; V was cut back by 3 bases and J by 6 bases. The CDR3 reads CASSLVGTGRPEQYF. In DNA form, the CDR3 reads TGTGCCAGCAGTTTGGTCGGGACAGGGAGGCCCGAGCAGTACTTC.

V is TRBV19 and J is TRBJ2-3, with 9 bases aligning to TRBD2. CDR3 length equals 14 residues. Germline V CDR1 and CDR2: LNHDA, SQIVND (reference sequence). Germline trimming cut 6 bases from V and 4 bases from J; bases unmatched to any gene: 5. The CDR3 bases are TGTGCCAGTAGGCAGCGGGGGGTCTCAGATACGCAGTATTTT. This gives the protein CASRQRGVSDTQYF.